These T cell receptor beta chains were read from a single sample in a study of blood T cell repertoires in COVID-19. Data came from immunoSEQ multiplex PCR; TCRdb stores just in-frame clones and leaves some out. Among just over 75,000 clones, roughly 89% were seen once, and the ten largest hold under 5%. Sequencing was performed on peripheral blood. All receptors come from a woman older than 75 with active or convalescent COVID-19. CDR3s include the opening cysteine and the closing phenylalanine or tryptophan. A D gene is named only where the DNA matches it firmly. A row's size may be missing; if present it is once, few, many or a size class.

TRBV2	TRBJ1-1	NA	NA	TGTGCCAGCAGTGGGCAGGCCGCTGAAGCTTTCTTT	CASSGQAAEAFF
TRBV5-6	TRBJ2-2	NA	NA	TGTGCCAGCAGCTTACCTAGCACCGGGGAGCTGTTTTTT	CASSLPSTGELFF
TRBV19	TRBJ2-1	NA	TRBD2	TGTGCCAGTAGTATTCTTGGCGGGGGCTACAATGAGCAGTTCTTC	CASSILGGGYNEQFF
TRBV5-4	TRBJ1-2	NA	TRBD1	TGTGCCAGCAGCTCGATCGACAGGGGCTATGGCTACACCTTC	CASSSIDRGYGYTF
TRBV5-1	TRBJ2-3	NA	TRBD2	TGCGCCAGCAGCTTGGTGGGGGGGGACACAGATACGCAGTATTTT	CASSLVGGDTDTQYF
TRBV11-2	TRBJ1-2	NA	TRBD1	TGTGCCAGCAGCTCCCGGGACAGGGTTTTGATCGATGGCTACACCTTC	CASSSRDRVLIDGYTF
TRBV6-2/TRBV6-3	TRBJ1-3	few	TRBD1	TGTGCCAGCAGTGGACAGGGTGGAAACACCATATATTTT	CASSGQGGNTIYF
TRBV7-9	TRBJ1-2	NA	TRBD1	TGTGCCAGCAGCCCCGACAGGGGGCAAGGCTACACCTTC	CASSPDRGQGYTF
TRBV3-1/TRBV3-2	TRBJ2-1	NA	NA	TGTGCCAGCAGCCAAGATTTCGATGAGCAGTTCTTC	CASSQDFDEQFF
TRBV7-2	TRBJ2-5	NA	NA	TGTGCCAGCAGCTTAGATGGCCGTGGCGGGGTAGAGACCCAGTACTTC	CASSLDGRGGVETQYF
TRBV9	TRBJ2-5	NA	NA	TGTGCCAGCAGCGGGCAGGGGCGCAGAGAGACCCAGTACTTC	CASSGQGRRETQYF
TRBV5-6	TRBJ1-2	few	TRBD1	TGTGCCAGCAAACGCTCGGACAGGAGCTATGGCTACACCTTC	CASKRSDRSYGYTF
TRBV19	TRBJ2-2	NA	NA	TGTGCCAGTAGTATTCTAGGACTTACCGGGGAGCTGTTTTTT	CASSILGLTGELFF
TRBV2	TRBJ2-1	NA	NA	TGTGCCAGCAGTGACGTCGGAGGCAATGAGCAGTTCTTC	CASSDVGGNEQFF
TRBV15	TRBJ1-5	NA	NA	TGTGCCACCAGCAGAGATAGCAGGGGCAATCAGCCCCAGCATTTT	CATSRDSRGNQPQHF
TRBV15	TRBJ2-1	NA	TRBD2	TGTGCCACCAGCAGGTTGCTAGCGGTAGGTTACAATGAGCAGTTCTTC	CATSRLLAVGYNEQFF
TRBV19	TRBJ2-7	NA	TRBD1	TGTGCCAGTAGTGCCGACAGGGACCCGGAGCAGTACTTC	CASSADRDPEQYF
TRBV6-6	TRBJ1-5	NA	NA	TGTGCCAGCAGTTACTCGAGAGCGAGCGGCCAGCCCCAGCATTTT	CASSYSRASGQPQHF
TRBV5-1	TRBJ1-2	NA	TRBD1	TGCGCCAGCAGCGCCGGTCGGGGACAGGGAGCATTCTATGGCTACACCTTC	CASSAGRGQGAFYGYTF
TRBV5-1	TRBJ1-1	few	NA	TGCGCCAGCAGCCCGCGGAGGGGAACTGAAGCTTTCTTT	CASSPRRGTEAFF
TRBV29-1	TRBJ2-7	NA	NA	TGCAGCGTTGGCTGGGACTCCGCCTACGAGCAGTACTTC	CSVGWDSAYEQYF
TRBV12-5	TRBJ1-4	NA	NA	TGTGCTAGTGGTTTGAGGGGGGGGATTGCAACTAATGAAAAACTGTTTTTT	CASGLRGGIATNEKLFF
TRBV6-2/TRBV6-3	TRBJ2-5	NA	TRBD2	TGTGCCAGCAGTTACTCGGGGACTAGCGTACGGGAGACCCAGTACTTC	CASSYSGTSVRETQYF
TRBV21-1	TRBJ1-5	NA	NA	TGTGCCATACCTAGGGACAGGGAGAATCAGCCCCAGCATTTT	CAIPRDRENQPQHF
TRBV7-8	TRBJ2-3	NA	TRBD2	TGTGCCAGCAGCTGGGGCATGGGCGGGAGGCGCACAGATACGCAGTATTTT	CASSWGMGGRRTDTQYF
TRBV28	TRBJ2-4	NA	NA	TGTGCCAGCAGCCTGACACCAGCCAAAAACATTCAGTACTTC	CASSLTPAKNIQYF
TRBV30	TRBJ1-5	few	NA	TGTGCCTGGAGTGCATCAAATCAGCCCCAGCATTTT	CAWSASNQPQHF
TRBV27	TRBJ2-7	NA	TRBD2	TGTGCCAGCAGTGGGACTAGCGGGCGTAGCTCCTACGAGCAGTACTTC	CASSGTSGRSSYEQYF
TRBV6-5	TRBJ1-2	once	NA	TGTGCCAGCAGCCCGACTGAACGCTATGGCTACACCTTC	CASSPTERYGYTF
TRBV20-1	TRBJ2-7	NA	TRBD2	TGCAGTGCTAGTGTTATGCCCGGGACTAGCGGGAGTCCTGGGTACGAGCAGTACTTC	CSASVMPGTSGSPGYEQYF
TRBV15	TRBJ2-7	NA	NA	TGTGCCACCAGCAGAGAGGCGGCAGGGGCATACGAGCAGTACTTC	CATSREAAGAYEQYF
TRBV28	TRBJ1-2	NA	TRBD1	TGTGCCAGCAGTTCTACAGGGGCGCCGGGTGGCTACACCTTC	CASSSTGAPGGYTF
TRBV19	TRBJ1-6	few	NA	TGTGCCAGTAGTATAGGAAGGGGGTCAAATTCACCCCTCCACTTT	CASSIGRGSNSPLHF
TRBV5-4	TRBJ1-1	NA	TRBD1	TGTGCCAGCAGCTTGGCAGGGGGCGGCCGTACTGAAGCTTTCTTT	CASSLAGGGRTEAFF
TRBV10-1	TRBJ2-5	NA	NA	TGCGCCAGCGGGAATACAGGGATCCAAGAGACCCAGTACTTC	CASGNTGIQETQYF
TRBV4-1	TRBJ2-7	NA	NA	TGCGCCAGCAGCCCTCTGGGCAGGGGCGGGCGGGAGCAGTACTTC	CASSPLGRGGREQYF
TRBV7-9	TRBJ2-1	NA	TRBD2	TGTGCCAGCAGCCGCATAATAAGCCTAGCGGGGGTGTACAATGAGCAGTTCTTC	CASSRIISLAGVYNEQFF
TRBV3-1/TRBV3-2	TRBJ1-4	NA	NA	TGTGCCAGCGGCGGGACCTCGAGTGCTAATGAAAAACTGTTTTTT	CASGGTSSANEKLFF
TRBV5-1	TRBJ2-1	NA	TRBD2	TGCGCCAGCAGCTTGGGGACTAGCGGATCCAATGAGCAGTTCTTC	CASSLGTSGSNEQFF
TRBV5-1	TRBJ1-2	NA	NA	TGCGCCAGCAGCATCTACCGGAGCGGGGCGGGCGGCTACACCTTC	CASSIYRSGAGGYTF
TRBV2	TRBJ2-3	NA	TRBD1	TGTGCCAGCAGTGAGAAGTGGACAGGGTTCCCCCATTTT	CASSEKWTGFPHF
TRBV18	TRBJ2-3	NA	TRBD2	TGTGCCAGCTCACCGGACGGGGGGGCCAAGTGGACAGATACGCAGTATTTT	CASSPDGGAKWTDTQYF
TRBV19	TRBJ2-3	once	NA	TGTGCCAGTAGCTACAGCCGCACAGATACGCAGTATTTT	CASSYSRTDTQYF
TRBV29-1	TRBJ2-7	NA	TRBD1	TGCAGCGTTGACGCGGGACAGGCTTCCACCTACGAGCAGTACTTC	CSVDAGQASTYEQYF
TRBV4-3	TRBJ1-6	NA	NA	TGCGCCAGCAGCCAATTAATACAGGGTTATTCACCCCTCCACTTT	CASSQLIQGYSPLHF
TRBV7-2	TRBJ2-3	NA	TRBD2	TGTGCCAGCAGCCCGGGACTAGCGGCAGATACGCAGTATTTT	CASSPGLAADTQYF
TRBV29-1	TRBJ2-1	once	TRBD2	TGCAGCGTTGGGGGTGGGGCGGGAGGCTCCTACAATGAGCAGTTCTTC	CSVGGGAGGSYNEQFF
TRBV30	TRBJ1-4	NA	NA	TGTGCCTGGAGTGGAGCGTTATCTAATGAAAAACTGTTTTTT	CAWSGALSNEKLFF
TRBV6-2/TRBV6-3	TRBJ1-5	NA	NA	TGTGCCAGCAGTTATGGGCCGGCCCGCAATCAGCCCCAGCATTTT	CASSYGPARNQPQHF
TRBV24-1	TRBJ2-7	NA	NA	TGTGCCACCAGTGATACGACAGGCCCTCACTACGAGCAGTACTTC	CATSDTTGPHYEQYF